This is a list of T cell receptor beta chains from one sample in a study of Graves' ophthalmopathy and Graves' hyperthyroidism. TCRdb analysed the multiplex PCR reads with MiXCR anew, one entry per CDR3 protein. The table shows some 520,000 distinct CDR3 sequences, with 13% to 15% occurring only once. The specimen was blood. All receptors come from a woman aged 30 to 39 with Graves' ophthalmopathy. The CDR3 runs from the conserved cysteine through the conserved F or W. The D gene is left open where the match is weak. Size values are once, few and many counts, or a class for expanded clones, and some rows have none.

j_gene: TRBJ1-6
v_gene: TRBV27
len: 19
d_gene: NA
abundance: many
CDR3nt: TGTGCCAGCAGTTCAACCCCCCCTTTGGATAGCTCCTATAATTCACCCCTCCACTTT
CDR3aa: CASSSTPPLDSSYNSPLHF

j_gene: TRBJ2-7
v_gene: TRBV4-1
len: 11
d_gene: NA
abundance: many
CDR3nt: TGCGCCAGCAGCCAAGGGAGGGAGCAGTACTTC
CDR3aa: CASSQGREQYF

j_gene: TRBJ1-2
v_gene: TRBV4-1
len: 15
d_gene: NA
abundance: many
CDR3nt: TGCGCCAGCAGCCCCCTCGGGGCAGGCCCCAATGGCTACACCTTC
CDR3aa: CASSPLGAGPNGYTF

j_gene: TRBJ1-1
v_gene: TRBV6-2/TRBV6-3
len: 18
d_gene: TRBD1
abundance: many
CDR3nt: TGTGCCAGCAGTTACACTCCCGGGACAGCCAGTATGAACACTGAAGCTTTCTTT
CDR3aa: CASSYTPGTASMNTEAFF

j_gene: TRBJ2-7
v_gene: TRBV19
len: 13
d_gene: NA
abundance: many
CDR3nt: TGTGCCAGTAGTAAGGGGGACTACTACGAGCAGTACTTC
CDR3aa: CASSKGDYYEQYF

j_gene: TRBJ2-5
v_gene: TRBV28
len: 15
d_gene: TRBD2
abundance: many
CDR3nt: TGTGCCAGCAGTTTATGGGGACTAGCGGAAGAGACCCAGTACTTC
CDR3aa: CASSLWGLAEETQYF

j_gene: TRBJ2-7
v_gene: TRBV6-1
len: 15
d_gene: TRBD2
abundance: many
CDR3nt: TGTGCCAGCAGTGTCGGGGGGACCCTCTCCTACGAGCAGTACTTC
CDR3aa: CASSVGGTLSYEQYF

j_gene: TRBJ1-1
v_gene: TRBV11-1
len: 14
d_gene: TRBD1
abundance: many
CDR3nt: TGTGCCAGCAGCCCTCAGGGGGCGCTCACTGAAGCTTTCTTT
CDR3aa: CASSPQGALTEAFF

j_gene: TRBJ2-7
v_gene: TRBV5-6
len: 14
d_gene: NA
abundance: many
CDR3nt: TGTGCCAGCGAAGAGGGCAGGATAGAAAGGGAGCAGTACTTC
CDR3aa: CASEEGRIEREQYF

j_gene: TRBJ2-2
v_gene: TRBV12-3/TRBV12-4
len: 15
d_gene: TRBD1
abundance: NA
CDR3nt: TGTGCCAGCAGTCCCGGACAGGCGAACACCGGGGAGCTGTTTTTT
CDR3aa: CASSPGQANTGELFF

j_gene: TRBJ2-7
v_gene: TRBV20-1
len: 15
d_gene: TRBD1
abundance: NA
CDR3nt: TGCAGTGCTAGACCGGGGACAGGGCTGTACTACGAGCAGTACTTC
CDR3aa: CSARPGTGLYYEQYF

j_gene: TRBJ1-1
v_gene: TRBV6-5
len: 16
d_gene: NA
abundance: many
CDR3nt: TGTGCCAGCAGTTACTCGATCAGCCAAATGGACACTGAAGCTTTCTTT
CDR3aa: CASSYSISQMDTEAFF

j_gene: TRBJ2-7
v_gene: TRBV6-2/TRBV6-3
len: 15
d_gene: TRBD2
abundance: many
CDR3nt: TGTGCCAGCAGCGCACTAGCGGGGGAACACTACGAGCAGTACTTC
CDR3aa: CASSALAGEHYEQYF

j_gene: TRBJ2-2
v_gene: TRBV28
len: 13
d_gene: NA
abundance: many
CDR3nt: TGTGCCAGCACGTTCCGTAATACCGGGGAGCTGTTTTTT
CDR3aa: CASTFRNTGELFF

j_gene: TRBJ2-4
v_gene: TRBV6-1
len: 10
d_gene: NA
abundance: many
CDR3nt: TGTGCCAGCAGGAGTAATCGTCAGTACTTC
CDR3aa: CASRSNRQYF

j_gene: TRBJ2-7
v_gene: TRBV7-8
len: 15
d_gene: NA
abundance: many
CDR3nt: TGTGCCAGCAGCCGGACGGCGGGACACCTCTACGAGCAGTACTTC
CDR3aa: CASSRTAGHLYEQYF

j_gene: TRBJ2-6
v_gene: TRBV18
len: 16
d_gene: TRBD1
abundance: once
CDR3nt: TGTGCCAGCTCACCGACAGGGCGGAGAGGGGCCAACGTCCTGACTTTC
CDR3aa: CASSPTGRRGANVLTF

j_gene: TRBJ1-2
v_gene: TRBV15
len: 13
d_gene: NA
abundance: many
CDR3nt: TGTGCCACCAGCAGCGGACAGAACTATGGCTACACCTTC
CDR3aa: CATSSGQNYGYTF

j_gene: TRBJ1-5
v_gene: TRBV6-5
len: 13
d_gene: NA
abundance: many
CDR3nt: TGTGCCAGCCGGGGGCACCCCAATCAGCCCCAGCATTTT
CDR3aa: CASRGHPNQPQHF

j_gene: TRBJ2-5
v_gene: TRBV24-1
len: 16
d_gene: TRBD2
abundance: many
CDR3nt: TGTGCCACCAGTGGGGGGACTAGCGGGATCCAAGAGACCCAGTACTTC
CDR3aa: CATSGGTSGIQETQYF

j_gene: TRBJ2-7
v_gene: TRBV28
len: 13
d_gene: NA
abundance: many
CDR3nt: TGTGCCGGCAGTTCTCGGGTACCCTACGAGCAGTACTTC
CDR3aa: CAGSSRVPYEQYF

j_gene: TRBJ1-1
v_gene: TRBV7-9
len: 16
d_gene: NA
abundance: many
CDR3nt: TGTGCCTGCAGACTCGCCGTCATAGGTATGAACACTGAAGCTTTCTTT
CDR3aa: CACRLAVIGMNTEAFF

j_gene: TRBJ1-2
v_gene: TRBV19
len: 13
d_gene: NA
abundance: many
CDR3nt: TGTGCCAGTAGTATCGAGACTAACTATGGCTACACCTTC
CDR3aa: CASSIETNYGYTF

j_gene: TRBJ1-1
v_gene: TRBV6-2/TRBV6-3
len: 17
d_gene: TRBD1
abundance: many
CDR3nt: TGTGCCAGCACTTCAGGTTACGGGACAGCGAAGGGGACTGAAGCTTTCTTT
CDR3aa: CASTSGYGTAKGTEAFF

j_gene: TRBJ2-4
v_gene: TRBV28
len: 14
d_gene: TRBD1
abundance: few
CDR3nt: TGTGCCAGCATTCAGACAGGGGGCCCAAACATTAAGTACTTC
CDR3aa: CASIQTGGPNIKYF

j_gene: TRBJ2-7
v_gene: TRBV5-1
len: 12
d_gene: NA
abundance: NA
CDR3nt: TGCGCCAGCAACTCGGACTCCTACGAGCAGTACTTC
CDR3aa: CASNSDSYEQYF

j_gene: TRBJ2-2
v_gene: TRBV2
len: 14
d_gene: NA
abundance: many
CDR3nt: TGTGCCAGCAGAGACCCTAGGGGGACCGGGGAGCTGTTTTTT
CDR3aa: CASRDPRGTGELFF

j_gene: TRBJ1-1
v_gene: TRBV25-1
len: 17
d_gene: TRBD1
abundance: many
CDR3nt: TGTGCCAGCAGTGAATTCGGAACCGGGACAGGGGGCACTGAAGCTTTCTTT
CDR3aa: CASSEFGTGTGGTEAFF

j_gene: TRBJ2-2
v_gene: TRBV5-1
len: 16
d_gene: NA
abundance: many
CDR3nt: TGCGCCAGCAGCTTGGTCCGCGGGATGGGCACCGGGGAGCTGTTTTTT
CDR3aa: CASSLVRGMGTGELFF

j_gene: TRBJ2-2
v_gene: TRBV19
len: 13
d_gene: NA
abundance: NA
CDR3nt: TGTGCCAGTAGTTTAACAAACACCGGGGAGCTGTTGTTT
CDR3aa: CASSLTNTGELLF

j_gene: TRBJ1-5
v_gene: TRBV11-2
len: 15
d_gene: NA
abundance: many
CDR3nt: TGTGCCAGCAGCTCTTGGGCGGGATCCAATCAGCCCCAGCATTTT
CDR3aa: CASSSWAGSNQPQHF

j_gene: TRBJ2-7
v_gene: TRBV6-1
len: 15
d_gene: NA
abundance: many
CDR3nt: TGTGCCAGCAGTGCCTCGGGACAACCCTACGAGTCGCAGTACTTC
CDR3aa: CASSASGQPYESQYF

j_gene: TRBJ1-1
v_gene: TRBV6-5
len: 11
d_gene: NA
abundance: many
CDR3nt: TGTGCCAGCAGTTACAGGGGTGAAGCTTTCTTT
CDR3aa: CASSYRGEAFF

j_gene: TRBJ2-7
v_gene: TRBV12-3/TRBV12-4
len: 15
d_gene: NA
abundance: many
CDR3nt: TGTGCCAGCCAAGAGATAGGGGGGCCTAGATACGAGCAGTACTTC
CDR3aa: CASQEIGGPRYEQYF

j_gene: TRBJ1-2
v_gene: TRBV12-3/TRBV12-4
len: 14
d_gene: NA
abundance: many
CDR3nt: TGTGCCAGCAGTGTTCCTAGGTCTAACTATGGCTACACCTTC
CDR3aa: CASSVPRSNYGYTF

j_gene: TRBJ2-7
v_gene: TRBV12-3/TRBV12-4
len: 13
d_gene: TRBD2
abundance: few
CDR3nt: TGTGCCAGCAGTTTACCGGGAGGAGACGAGCAGTACTTC
CDR3aa: CASSLPGGDEQYF

j_gene: TRBJ2-7
v_gene: TRBV29-1
len: 12
d_gene: NA
abundance: many
CDR3nt: TGCAGCGTTGTTGGTCACTACTACGAGCAGTACTTC
CDR3aa: CSVVGHYYEQYF

j_gene: TRBJ2-7
v_gene: TRBV28
len: 14
d_gene: TRBD1
abundance: many
CDR3nt: TGTGCCAGCACCTCCGGGACAGCTCCCTACGAGCAGTACTTC
CDR3aa: CASTSGTAPYEQYF

j_gene: TRBJ1-1
v_gene: TRBV12-3/TRBV12-4
len: 14
d_gene: NA
abundance: NA
CDR3nt: TGTGCCAGCAGTTTAGCAGGAGGCCCGGAGGGAGCTTTCTTT
CDR3aa: CASSLAGGPEGAFF

j_gene: TRBJ2-7
v_gene: TRBV5-1
len: 13
d_gene: NA
abundance: NA
CDR3nt: TGCGCCAGCAGCTTGGTCGGGACTGGCGAGCAGTACTTC
CDR3aa: CASSLVGTGEQYF

j_gene: TRBJ1-1
v_gene: TRBV19
len: 12
d_gene: TRBD1
abundance: many
CDR3nt: TGTGCCAGTAGTATAGGGGGACAGAACGCTTTCTTT
CDR3aa: CASSIGGQNAFF

j_gene: TRBJ2-7
v_gene: TRBV12-5
len: 19
d_gene: NA
abundance: NA
CDR3nt: TGTGCTAGTGTCCAGACGGACGGGAAAACTCCCCGCCACTCCTACGAGCAGTGCTTC
CDR3aa: CASVQTDGKTPRHSYEQCF

j_gene: TRBJ2-5
v_gene: TRBV12-3/TRBV12-4
len: 17
d_gene: NA
abundance: many
CDR3nt: TGTGCCAGCAGTTTTAGTGTTCAAACCAAGTACCAAGAGACCCAGTACTTC
CDR3aa: CASSFSVQTKYQETQYF

j_gene: TRBJ2-7
v_gene: TRBV7-9
len: 15
d_gene: TRBD2
abundance: few
CDR3nt: TGTGCCAGCAGCTCGGGCCCGGGAGGGTTTGAGGAGCAGTACTTC
CDR3aa: CASSSGPGGFEEQYF

j_gene: TRBJ2-5
v_gene: TRBV5-1
len: 14
d_gene: NA
abundance: NA
CDR3nt: TGCGCCAGCAGCCCGGGACACGAGGAAGAGACCCAGTACTTC
CDR3aa: CASSPGHEEETQYF

j_gene: TRBJ1-5
v_gene: TRBV18
len: 14
d_gene: NA
abundance: many
CDR3nt: TGTGCCAGCTCCATCGGTCCAGGGAGCCAGCCCCAGCATTTT
CDR3aa: CASSIGPGSQPQHF

j_gene: TRBJ2-5
v_gene: TRBV12-3/TRBV12-4
len: 13
d_gene: NA
abundance: many
CDR3nt: TGTGCCAGCAGTATCCGGACAGTGGAGACCCAGTACTTC
CDR3aa: CASSIRTVETQYF

j_gene: TRBJ1-2
v_gene: TRBV29-1
len: 12
d_gene: NA
abundance: many
CDR3nt: TGCAGCGTCGAAACAAGCTGGGACGGCTACACCTTC
CDR3aa: CSVETSWDGYTF

j_gene: TRBJ2-7
v_gene: TRBV11-2
len: 15
d_gene: NA
abundance: few
CDR3nt: TGTGCCAGCAGACCCCCCGCGGCACCAGTCTACGAGCAGTACTTC
CDR3aa: CASRPPAAPVYEQYF

j_gene: TRBJ2-2
v_gene: TRBV25-1
len: 16
d_gene: NA
abundance: NA
CDR3nt: TGTGCCAGCAGTGAACCTTCGGGGGCTAACACCGGGGAGCTGTTGTTT
CDR3aa: CASSEPSGANTGELLF

j_gene: TRBJ1-1
v_gene: TRBV2
len: 13
d_gene: NA
abundance: NA
CDR3nt: TGTGCCAGCAGCGGCGTAGAGGGGAGGAAAGCTTTCTTT
CDR3aa: CASSGVEGRKAFF

j_gene: TRBJ2-1
v_gene: TRBV7-3
len: 15
d_gene: NA
abundance: few
CDR3nt: TGTGCCAGCAGCTTAACGTCCGCCCCTTACAATGAGCAGTTCTTC
CDR3aa: CASSLTSAPYNEQFF

j_gene: TRBJ2-7
v_gene: TRBV29-1
len: 13
d_gene: TRBD1
abundance: many
CDR3nt: TGCAGCGTAGCAAACAGGGGATATTACGAGCAGTACTTC
CDR3aa: CSVANRGYYEQYF

j_gene: TRBJ2-4
v_gene: TRBV5-1
len: 14
d_gene: NA
abundance: many
CDR3nt: TGCGCCAGCAGCTTGGCGGCAGGGACGGGCATTCAGTACTTC
CDR3aa: CASSLAAGTGIQYF

j_gene: TRBJ1-2
v_gene: TRBV6-1
len: 15
d_gene: TRBD1
abundance: many
CDR3nt: TGTGCCAGCAGTGAAAGAGGACAGGTTTCCTATGGCTACACCTTC
CDR3aa: CASSERGQVSYGYTF

j_gene: TRBJ1-1
v_gene: TRBV12-3/TRBV12-4
len: 13
d_gene: TRBD1
abundance: NA
CDR3nt: TGTGCCAGCTGCCGACAGGGGGCAACTGAAGCTTTCTTT
CDR3aa: CASCRQGATEAFF

j_gene: TRBJ2-5
v_gene: TRBV4-2
len: 15
d_gene: NA
abundance: NA
CDR3nt: TGTGCCAGCAGCCAAGGGTGGGGGGCACAAGAGACCCAGTACTTC
CDR3aa: CASSQGWGAQETQYF